The subject of this entry is one T cell receptor (beta chain). Its antigen remains unknown. TCRdb processed the 5' RACE reads anew with MiXCR; each CDR3 protein has one entry. The sample lists under 300,000 distinct CDR3 sequences, 18% occurring once. This sample is drawn from a study of CD8 T cells in ankylosing spondylitis. The study's findings and limits: There was a TCR beta motif, made of several highly homologous variants, that appeared characteristic of ankylosing spondylitis blood. Some motif variants were previously reported in reactive arthritis synovial fluid and blood.

The CDR3 extends over 14 amino acids. CDR1 and CDR2 from the germline V gene are SGHAT and FQNNGV. Trimming left V 1 base short and J 2 bases short, with 9 bases between. The chain couples TRBV11-2 to TRBJ2-7; maybe TRBD2 (5 bases). The specimen was blood, either unsorted or a sorted T cell fraction (not recorded which). The TCR originated in a male donor with ankylosing spondylitis or in good health (not recorded which). CDR3 protein: CASSLASGTYEQYF. The CDR3 DNA sequence: TGTGCCAGCAGCTTAGCCAGCGGCACCTACGAGCAGTACTTC.